This T cell receptor beta chain was sequenced during a study of shared clonotypes between healthy human individuals. This CDR3 comprises 15 residues. Germline V CDR1 and CDR2: SNHLY, FYNNEI. The germline V and J ends were trimmed by 3 bases and 11 bases, with 22 bases remaining between them. Unsorted PBMC replicate PCRs used 250 to 300 ng DNA, approximately 29,000 T cell genomes. TCRdb's table, derived via immunoSEQ multiplex PCR, lists solely in-frame clones and lacks some. The top ten clones hold around 13% of a sample with fewer than 600,000 clones, about 85% of them seen once. There were no recent acute infections or vaccinations among the donors, who were healthy HIV-negative adults. This clone showed up just a few times.

The sequence was obtained from a woman in her thirties or forties in good health. Some clones in this sample may be carry-over from other donors' samples. Specimen: PBMCs. This sequence joins TRBV2 and TRBJ2-5, with D perhaps TRBD1 (5 bases). CDR3 sequence (DNA): TGTGCCAGCAGTGATTCCAGGGCCCAGTGGATGAAGCAGTACTTC. Translating gives CASSDSRAQWMKQYF.